These 3 T cell receptor beta chains were sequenced from one sample in a study of T-cell reconstitution after alpha-beta-depleted transplantation in children. Unique molecular identifiers were incorporated during preparation of the TCRbeta library. MiXCR, applied by TCRdb to the PCR reads, yields one record per CDR3 protein. In the table there are about 210,000 distinct CDR3 sequences, roughly a sixth of which are singletons. Sequenced material: PBMCs, mostly from graft donor cells, taken 360 days after TCRalphabeta/CD19-depleted stem cell transplant. All receptors derive from a male patient aged 2 to 10 who had a stem cell transplant for acute lymphoblastic leukemia, so the T cells may come from the graft donor.

This clonotype was seen more than once but under ten times. The V and J genes are TRBV5-1 and TRBJ2-2; unclear D gene. The germline CDR1 and CDR2 sequences are SGHRS and YFSETQ. V lost 0 bases and J 0 bases, leaving 3 bases between the germline ends. CDR3 length: 14 amino acids. The CDR3 region is CASSLATNTGELFF. The CDR3 DNA reads TGCGCCAGCAGCTTGGCCACGAACACCGGGGAGCTGTTTTTT.

The V gene is TRBV14, the J gene TRBJ1-2; tentative D call: TRBD1 (6 bases). This CDR3 has 14 residues. In germline, CDR1 is SGHDN, CDR2 FVKESK. Trimming stripped 4 bases from V and 2 bases from J, with 11 bases between. The CDR3 spells CASSRQDRNYGYTF. CDR3 sequence (DNA): TGTGCCAGCAGCCGACAGGACAGAAACTATGGCTACACCTTC.

The chain joins TRBV14 to TRBJ2-2, with D uncertain. V lost 3 bases and J lost 7, with 9 bases in between. Germline V lookup: CDR1 SGHDN, CDR2 FVKESK. CDR3 length: 13 amino acids. In DNA, the CDR3 is TGTGCCAGCAGCCAGATTAGGAACGGGGAGCTGTTTTTT. It yields the protein CASSQIRNGELFF.